The T cell receptor (beta chain) described here comes from a study of T cell repertoires in cytomegalovirus infection. TCRdb reanalysed the reads using MiXCR and keeps one entry per CDR3 protein. This table has 65,000 to 95,000 distinct CDR3 sequences, 3% to 4.5% appearing once. Comment on this clonotype: Its antigen is undetermined. Since a much larger clone is just one base distant, this may be a read error.

Study outcomes and limitations: HLA-C-restricted CMV-specific TCR beta clonotypes were dominant in the ex vivo response.

Deletions cut 5 bases from V and 2 bases from J, with 12 bases between. The germline CDR1 and CDR2 sequences are DFQATT and SNEGSKA (reference sequence). This CDR3 contains 13 residues. The specimen sequenced was PBMCs. This TCR came from a human donor in good health (CMV status not recorded). Some clones in this sample may be carry-over from other donors' samples. The chain uses TRBV20-1 and TRBJ2-5, with D perhaps TRBD2 (6 bases). In DNA, the CDR3 is TGCAGTGCTGGCTTCCTAGCGCAAGAGACCCAGTACTTC. This gives the protein CSAGFLAQETQYF.